The 22 T cell receptor beta chains reported below all come from one sample, sequenced in a study of T cell responses to AZD1222 COVID-19 vaccine. This table comes from immunoSEQ multiplex PCR, and its TCRdb copy is limited to in-frame clones, with some not included. This table holds 95,000 to 150,000 clones, approximately 90% found once. The sequenced sample was peripheral blood, obtained on day 0 of AZD1222 vaccination. The receptor source for this set is an adult in good health.

The CDR3 sequence: CASSLAGRISGNTIYF. As DNA, the CDR3 is TGTGCCAGCAGCTTGGCGGGCCGAATCTCTGGAAACACCATATATTTT. This chain connects TRBV5-5 to TRBJ1-3; no definite D call. CDR3 length equals 16 residues. CDR1 and CDR2 (germline): SGHKS, YYEKEE (reference sequence). V lost 0 bases and J 0 bases, leaving 10 bases between the germline ends.

The chain has TRBV19 and TRBJ1-2; D is possibly TRBD1 (5 bases). This CDR3 is 14 amino acids long. Trimming left V 5 bases short and J 4 bases short, with 14 bases between. Per the germline V gene, CDR1 is LNHDA and CDR2 is SQIVND (reference sequence). The CDR3 DNA is TGTGCCAGTAGTTGGGGAGGGACCATCTATGGCTACACCTTC. Protein product: CASSWGGTIYGYTF.

V usage is TRBV5-4 and J usage is TRBJ2-3; no reliable D call. CDR3 length equals 12 residues. Germline-derived CDR1 and CDR2 are SGHNT and YYREEE (reference sequence). V gave up 1 base and J gave up 4 bases, with 4 bases separating them. CDR3 region: CASSLSSDTQYF. The CDR3 coding sequence is TGTGCCAGCAGCTTGTCGTCAGATACGCAGTATTTT.

V gene TRBV6-5 combines with J gene TRBJ1-6, with unresolved D. CDR1 MNHEY and CDR2 SVGAGI come from the germline V gene. Trimming took off 7 bases at V and 6 bases at J, with 13 bases between the two ends. The CDR3 has 14 residues. CDR3 coding DNA: TGTGCCAGCACCCGAGTGGCTGTTAATTCACCCCTCCACTTT. It codes for CASTRVAVNSPLHF.

V is TRBV7-8 and J is TRBJ2-7; 8 bases align to TRBD2. The CDR3 runs to 15 residues. Germline V gene data show CDR1 as SGHVS and CDR2 as FQNEAQ. The V gene end was trimmed by 6 bases and the J gene end by 4 bases; junction bases not matched to a gene: 11. CDR3 region: CASRPRAGVGYEQYF. The DNA for the CDR3 is TGTGCCAGCAGACCCAGAGCGGGAGTAGGGTACGAGCAGTACTTC. Variable domain in full (rest from reference TRBV7-8 and TRBJ2-7): GAGVSQSPRYKVAKRGQDVALRCDPISGHVSLFWYQQALGQGPEFLTYFQNEAQLDKSGLPSDRFFAERPEGSVSTLKIQRTQQEDSAVYLCASRPRAGVGYEQYFGPGTRLTVT.

The V gene is TRBV2, the J gene TRBJ1-4; a possible D gene is TRBD1 (6 bases). The ends were cut back, 5 bases at V and 3 bases at J, with 10 bases in the middle. Germline lookup yields CDR1 SNHLY and CDR2 FYNNEI. The CDR3 extends over 14 amino acids. The CDR3 region has the DNA TGTGCCAGCAGTCGGACAGCGTCTAATGAAAAACTGTTTTTT. As protein: CASSRTASNEKLFF.

This chain joins TRBV11-2 and TRBJ1-6; D gene unclear. The CDR3 consists of 17 residues. Deletions cut 1 base from V and 0 bases from J, with 10 bases between. Germline assignment: CDR1 SGHAT and CDR2 FQNNGV. CDR3 amino acids: CASSLVRRSSYNSPLHF. CDR3 sequence (DNA): TGTGCCAGCAGCTTAGTCAGACGGAGCTCCTATAATTCACCCCTCCACTTT.

CDR3 protein: CASSARTVISNTEAFF. The CDR3 region has the DNA TGTGCCAGTAGTGCAAGGACGGTCATATCGAACACTGAAGCTTTCTTT. The chain recombines TRBV19 with TRBJ1-1; unclear D gene. From germline, CDR1 is LNHDA and CDR2 SQIVND (reference sequence). Trimming took 5 bases from V and 1 from J, leaving 17 bases between them. This CDR3 has 16 residues.

This chain links TRBV3-1 (or the pseudogene TRBV3-2) with TRBJ1-6; D call uncertain. The ends were cut back, 4 bases at V and 10 bases at J, with 14 bases in the middle. Germline CDR1 LGHDT, CDR2 YNNKEL (reference sequence). The CDR3 consists of 14 residues. CDR3 DNA: TGTGCCAGCAGCCCGCCGTTGATAGGATCACCCCTCCACTTT. Protein sequence: CASSPPLIGSPLHF.

The chain combines TRBV7-9 with TRBJ1-2; possible D gene TRBD1, 5 bases. The CDR3 runs 16 residues. V was pared by 3 bases and J by 5 bases, with 19 bases between. Germline CDR1 is SEHNR and CDR2 is FQNEAQ (reference sequence). CDR3 bases: TGTGCCAGCAGCTTCCCCGGGGCCGGCCCCAATTATGGCTACACCTTC. Its translation: CASSFPGAGPNYGYTF.

The chain employs TRBV23-1 and TRBJ1-2; D is unclear. TRBV23-1 is identified as an open reading frame with a role that is uncertain. Trimming took 2 bases from V and 1 from J, leaving 14 bases between them. This CDR3 region has 16 residues. In DNA form, the CDR3 reads TGCGCCAGCAGTCAAAATCGGCCAGGCCATAACTATGGCTACACCTTC. Amino acids: CASSQNRPGHNYGYTF.

The chain carries TRBV13 and TRBJ2-2, with 9 bases fitting TRBD1. V was clipped by 4 bases and J by 2 bases; unmatched bases: 5. The CDR3 consists of 16 residues. Germline CDR1 PRHDT, CDR2 FYEKMQ (reference sequence). For the CDR3, the DNA is TGTGCCAGCAGCTCTCCGGGACAGGGCAACACCGGGGAGCTGTTTTTT. This encodes CASSSPGQGNTGELFF.

The chain combines TRBV11-2 with TRBJ1-2; D perhaps matches TRBD1 (5 bases). The germline gives CDR1 SGHAT, CDR2 FQNNGV. The length of the CDR3 is 13 residues. Deletions cut 1 base from V and 6 bases from J, with 9 bases between. CDR3 DNA: TGTGCCAGCAGCTTAGGGCCAGGGCATGGCTACACCTTC. It is translated as CASSLGPGHGYTF.

The rearrangement joins TRBV5-4 to TRBJ1-2; weak D call: TRBD1 (6 bases). The CDR3 is 14 residues long. Germline V gives CDR1 SGHNT, CDR2 YYREEE (reference sequence). Between the trimmed V and J ends, which lost 0 bases and 8 bases, there was a span of 14 bases. This chain's CDR3 is CASSLEAQGFGYTF. As DNA, the CDR3 is TGTGCCAGCAGCTTGGAGGCCCAGGGGTTCGGCTACACCTTC.

The rearrangement joins TRBV28 to TRBJ2-7; D is undetermined. The CDR3 spans 13 residues. V gave up 2 bases and J gave up 0 bases, with 5 bases separating them. In germline, CDR1 is MDHEN, CDR2 SYDVKM. Here the CDR3 DNA reads TGTGCCAGCAGTTTACGTATCTCCTACGAGCAGTACTTC. Its protein is CASSLRISYEQYF.

This rearrangement joins TRBV25-1 to TRBJ2-1; the D gene could be TRBD1 or TRBD2 (6 bases each). CDR1 MGHDK and CDR2 SYGVNS come from the germline V gene. The CDR3 is 15 residues long. Deletions cut 6 bases from V and 7 bases from J, with 19 bases between. The CDR3 DNA reads as TGTGCCAGCAGCCCGGTGGGGGGCATAAGGAATGAGCAGTTCTTC. Translation gives CASSPVGGIRNEQFF.

J is TRBJ1-3 and V is TRBV28; possibly TRBD1 for D (5 bases). Between the trimmed V and J ends, which lost 3 bases and 7 bases, there was a span of 16 bases. The CDR3 runs to 15 residues. Germline-derived CDR1 and CDR2 are MDHEN and SYDVKM. The CDR3 DNA sequence: TGTGCCAGCAGTTTTTGGAGGAAGGAGGGGAACACCATATATTTT. Its translation is CASSFWRKEGNTIYF.

The chain recombines TRBV30 with TRBJ2-3; 9 bases agree with TRBD2. The CDR3 length is 15 residues. The V gene end was trimmed by 5 bases and the J gene end by 4 bases; junction bases not matched to a gene: 10. The germline V gene encodes CDR1 GTSNPN and CDR2 SVGIG (reference sequence). The CDR3 sequence: CAWLDLAGDADTQYF. CDR3 nucleotide sequence: TGTGCCTGGTTAGATTTAGCGGGGGACGCAGATACGCAGTATTTT.

V usage is TRBV19 and J usage is TRBJ1-1; D is ambiguous. Germline lookup yields CDR1 LNHDA and CDR2 SQIVND (reference sequence). This CDR3 has 12 residues. The germline V and J ends were trimmed by 7 bases and 1 base, with 7 bases remaining between them. CDR3 sequence: CASKYGNTEAFF. The CDR3 nucleotides are TGTGCCAGTAAATATGGGAACACTGAAGCTTTCTTT. Using reference TRBV19 and TRBJ1-1 for the parts outside the CDR3, the full variable domain is DGGITQSPKYLFRKEGQNVTLSCEQNLNHDAMYWYRQDPGQGLRLIYYSQIVNDFQKGDIAEGYSVSREKKESFPLTVTSAQKNPTAFYLCASKYGNTEAFFGQGTRLTVV.

This clone was seen a handful of times. This rearrangement joins TRBV12-5 to TRBJ2-7, with 7 positions matching TRBD1. The germline CDR1 and CDR2 sequences are LGHNT and FRNRAP. V gave up 9 bases and J gave up 3 bases; unmatched junction bases: 8. This CDR3 contains 13 residues. CDR3 sequence reads: CASNVGTDYEQYF. Written as DNA, the CDR3 is TGTGCTAGCAATGTAGGGACAGACTACGAGCAGTACTTC.

This rearrangement joins TRBV3-1 (or the pseudogene TRBV3-2) to TRBJ2-3, with 8 bases matching TRBD1. Trimming at V came to 8 bases and at J to 2 bases, leaving 6 bases not matched to a gene. The CDR3 is made up of 14 amino acids. Germline V gene lookup returns CDR1 LGHDT and CDR2 YNNKEL (reference sequence). The chain's CDR3 is CASADRGVTDTQYF. The CDR3, as DNA: TGTGCCAGCGCAGACAGGGGTGTCACAGATACGCAGTATTTT.

This clone is a singleton in its sample. The chain couples TRBV27 to TRBJ1-1; TRBD1 matches at 7 bases. The length of the CDR3 is 15 residues. Germline CDR1 is MNHEY and CDR2 is SMNVEV (reference sequence). V trimming: 3 bases; J trimming: 1 base; junction bases outside the gene matches: 5. CDR3 DNA sequence: TGTGCCAGCAGTTTCACAGGGGTGCCGAACACTGAAGCTTTCTTT. It translates to CASSFTGVPNTEAFF.